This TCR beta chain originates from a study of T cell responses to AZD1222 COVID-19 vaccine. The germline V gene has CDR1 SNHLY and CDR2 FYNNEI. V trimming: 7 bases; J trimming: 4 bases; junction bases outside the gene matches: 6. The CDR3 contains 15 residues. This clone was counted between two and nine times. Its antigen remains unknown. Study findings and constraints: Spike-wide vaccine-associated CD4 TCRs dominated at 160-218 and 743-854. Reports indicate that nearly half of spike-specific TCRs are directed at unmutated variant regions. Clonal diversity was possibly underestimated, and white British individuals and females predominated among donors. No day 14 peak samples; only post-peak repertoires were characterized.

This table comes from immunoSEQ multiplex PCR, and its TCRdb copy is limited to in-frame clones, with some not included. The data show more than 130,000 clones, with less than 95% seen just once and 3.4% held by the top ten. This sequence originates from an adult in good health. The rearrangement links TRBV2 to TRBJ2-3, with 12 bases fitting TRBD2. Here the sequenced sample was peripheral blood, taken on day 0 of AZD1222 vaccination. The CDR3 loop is CASTRLAGVSDTQYF. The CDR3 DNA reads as TGTGCCAGCACCCGACTAGCGGGAGTATCAGATACGCAGTATTTT.